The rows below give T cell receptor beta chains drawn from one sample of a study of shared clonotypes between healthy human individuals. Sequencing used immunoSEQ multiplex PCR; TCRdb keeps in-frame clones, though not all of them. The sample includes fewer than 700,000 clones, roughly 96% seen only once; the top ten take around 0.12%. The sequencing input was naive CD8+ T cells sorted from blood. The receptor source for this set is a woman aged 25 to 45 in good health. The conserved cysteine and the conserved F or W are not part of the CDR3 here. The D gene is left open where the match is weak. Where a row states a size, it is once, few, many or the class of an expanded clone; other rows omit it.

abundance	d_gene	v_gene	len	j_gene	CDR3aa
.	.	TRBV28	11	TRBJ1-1	ASSLAGWGEAF
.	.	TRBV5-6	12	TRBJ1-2	ASSADSHRIGYT
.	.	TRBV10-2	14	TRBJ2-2	ASSDERERVTGELF
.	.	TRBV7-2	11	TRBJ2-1	ASSFSGWHEQF
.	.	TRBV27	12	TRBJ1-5	ASSLRNSNQPQH
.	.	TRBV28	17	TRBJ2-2	ASSFRLGAGPTNTGELF
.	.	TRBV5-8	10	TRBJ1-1	ASSYGGAEAF
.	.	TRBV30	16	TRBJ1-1	AWSVLRAYVGLNTEAF
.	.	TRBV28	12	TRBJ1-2	ASRWAQGHYGYT
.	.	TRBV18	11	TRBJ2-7	ASSPGRNYEQY
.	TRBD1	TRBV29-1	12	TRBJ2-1	SVARDRSYNEQF
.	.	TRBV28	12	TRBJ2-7	ASSLSGTSYEQY
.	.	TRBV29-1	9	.	SVEDSYEQY
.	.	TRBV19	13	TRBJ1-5	ASSIWSAGDQPQH
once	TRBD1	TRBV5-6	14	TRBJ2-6	ASSLTGATGANVLT
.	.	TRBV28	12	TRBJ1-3	ASSFSRAGNTIY
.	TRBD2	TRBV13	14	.	ASSSPGSGRNSEQY
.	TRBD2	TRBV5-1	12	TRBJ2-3	ASSGRGRTDTQY
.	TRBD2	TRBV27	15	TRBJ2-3	ASSTAGGARGPDTQY
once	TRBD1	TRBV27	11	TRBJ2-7	ASSPTGGYEQY
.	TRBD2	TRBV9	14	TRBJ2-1	ASSVLGLAGNNEQF
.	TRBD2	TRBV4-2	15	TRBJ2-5	ASSQDATGLVGETQY
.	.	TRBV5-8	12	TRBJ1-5	ASSLIYADQPQH
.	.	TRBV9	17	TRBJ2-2	ASSVVPFFDRSNTGELF
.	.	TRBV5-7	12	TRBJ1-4	ASRYAGTNEKLF
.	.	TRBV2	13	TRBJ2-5	ASSESGRRGETQY
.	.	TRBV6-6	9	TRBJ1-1	ASGGGAEAF
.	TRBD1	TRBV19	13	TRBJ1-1	ASSPRGAMNTEAF
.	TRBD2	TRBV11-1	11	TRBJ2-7	ASSPPGRGEQY
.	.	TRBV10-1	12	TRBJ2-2	ASNARGSTGELF
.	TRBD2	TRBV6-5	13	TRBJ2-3	ASSPWTSGGDTQY
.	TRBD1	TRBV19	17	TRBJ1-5	ASSVRWTGGPYSNQPQH
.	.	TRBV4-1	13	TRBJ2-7	ASSQEASDSYEQY
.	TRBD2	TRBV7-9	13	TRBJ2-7	ASSPGTSGSYEQY
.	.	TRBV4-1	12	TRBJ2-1	ASSQNLPGNEQF
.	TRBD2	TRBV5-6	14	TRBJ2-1	ASSSGTSGRFNEQF
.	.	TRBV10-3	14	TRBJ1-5	AISDGRGGLNQPQH
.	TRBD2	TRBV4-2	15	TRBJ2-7	ASSQDQVAGAGYEQY
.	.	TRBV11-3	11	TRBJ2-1	ASSLDRYNEQF
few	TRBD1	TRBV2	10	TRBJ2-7	AARDREYEQY
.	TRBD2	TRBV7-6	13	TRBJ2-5	ASSLWTSGGETQY
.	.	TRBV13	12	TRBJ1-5	ASSRTGSNQPQH
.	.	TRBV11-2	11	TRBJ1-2	ASSLGLNYGYT
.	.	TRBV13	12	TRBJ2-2	ASSPEQITGELF
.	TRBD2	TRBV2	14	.	ASSETKTSGRYEQY
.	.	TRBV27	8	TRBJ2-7	AISSYEQY
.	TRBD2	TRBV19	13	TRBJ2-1	ASSISGNPYNEQF
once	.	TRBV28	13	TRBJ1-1	ASSYTQGVGTEAF
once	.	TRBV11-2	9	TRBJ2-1	ASSPGIEQF
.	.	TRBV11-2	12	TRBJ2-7	ASSPRDNNYEQY
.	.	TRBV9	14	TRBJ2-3	ASSVLMGWETDTQY
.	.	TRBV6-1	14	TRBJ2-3	ASSERTVPSTDTQY
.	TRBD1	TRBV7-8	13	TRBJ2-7	ASSPAGQGFNEQY
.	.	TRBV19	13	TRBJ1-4	ASSDPGTRNEKLF
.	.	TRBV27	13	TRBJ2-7	ASSLWAGPPGEQY
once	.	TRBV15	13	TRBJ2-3	ATSRAAGGGDTQY
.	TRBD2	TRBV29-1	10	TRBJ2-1	SASGNYNEQF